One and the same sample provided the 25 T cell receptor beta chains below, sequenced in a study of blood T cell repertoires in COVID-19. Generated by immunoSEQ multiplex PCR, the TCRdb table keeps only in-frame clones and is missing some. This sample has approximately 250,000 clones, with over 80% found just once. The sequenced material came from peripheral blood. The receptors were sampled from a man aged 55-75 years who had recovered from COVID-19.

This chain joins TRBV19 and TRBJ2-7, with TRBD1 identical over 9 bases. The J segment lost 1 base and the V segment lost 6 bases, leaving 10 bases of the junction unmatched. CDR1 LNHDA and CDR2 SQIVND come from the germline V gene (reference sequence). This CDR3 is 16 amino acids long. CDR3 DNA sequence: TGTGCCAGTAGGGGACAGGGAGTGAGTAGGTCCTACGAGCAGTACTTC. This sequence encodes CASRGQGVSRSYEQYF. Full variable domain (rest looked up from reference TRBV19 and TRBJ2-7): DGGITQSPKYLFRKEGQNVTLSCEQNLNHDAMYWYRQDPGQGLRLIYYSQIVNDFQKGDIAEGYSVSREKKESFPLTVTSAQKNPTAFYLCASRGQGVSRSYEQYFGPGTRLTVT.

This chain links TRBV30 with TRBJ1-5; TRBD1 aligns across 9 bases. The germline gives CDR1 GTSNPN, CDR2 SVGIG (reference sequence). CDR3 length: 14 residues. Trimming at V came to 5 bases and at J to 5 bases, leaving 7 bases not matched to a gene. CDR3 nucleotides: TGTGCCTGGGACAGGGGGGGCGGTGATCAGCCCCAGCATTTT. Translated: CAWDRGGGDQPQHF.

The chain employs TRBV5-1 and TRBJ1-1; D is unresolved. Germline V lookup: CDR1 SGHRS, CDR2 YFSETQ. The CDR3 runs 16 residues. The germline V and J ends were trimmed by 3 bases and 0 bases, with 15 bases remaining between them. Here the CDR3 reads CASSSSPKELNTEAFF. The DNA of the CDR3 is TGCGCCAGCAGCTCGTCCCCTAAGGAGCTGAACACTGAAGCTTTCTTT.

This CDR3 is CASSPPKRGGTDTQYF. Here the CDR3 DNA reads TGTGCCAGCTCACCACCGAAACGGGGGGGCACAGATACGCAGTATTTT. The chain combines TRBV18 with TRBJ2-3; 7 nucleotides agree with TRBD2. The germline V gene has CDR1 KGHSH and CDR2 LQKENI. The CDR3 contains 16 residues. V shed 0 bases and J 1 base; nucleotides not matched to a gene: 4.

The genes are TRBV6-6 and TRBJ2-7; D is possibly TRBD1 (5 bases). Germline CDR1 reads MNHNY; CDR2 reads SVGAGI (reference sequence). The CDR3 runs to 13 residues. The V end was cut by 5 bases, the J end by 6 bases, with 14 bases between. CDR3: CASSPSVGREQYF. The CDR3 nucleotides read TGTGCCAGCAGTCCCTCCGTGGGGCGCGAGCAGTACTTC.

The chain's CDR3 is CASSRDSNYGYTF. The CDR3, as DNA: TGCGCCAGCAGCCGAGACAGCAACTATGGCTACACCTTC. The genes are TRBV5-1 and TRBJ1-2; tentative D call: TRBD1 (5 bases). The germline CDR1 and CDR2 sequences are SGHRS and YFSETQ. Trimming left V 4 bases short and J 2 bases short, with 9 bases between. The CDR3 length is 13 residues.

CDR3 sequence (DNA): TGTGCCAGCAGCCAAGACCCTAGCGGGGGACGCGGTGAGCAGTTCTTC. It translates to CASSQDPSGGRGEQFF. The rearrangement joins TRBV3-1 (or the pseudogene TRBV3-2) to TRBJ2-1; 10 bases line up with TRBD2. CDR1 is LGHDT and CDR2 is YNNKEL in the germline V gene (reference sequence). Germline trimming cut 0 bases from V and 9 bases from J; bases unmatched to any gene: 8. The CDR3 sequence is 16 residues long.

This clone was observed once. The chain uses TRBV9 and TRBJ2-5; no reliable D call. Germline V gives CDR1 SGDLS, CDR2 YYNGEE. Trimming removed 5 bases at V and 7 bases at J, with 15 bases between. The CDR3 is made up of 13 amino acids. The CDR3 sequence is CASSDTSVGTQYF. The CDR3 DNA reads as TGTGCCAGCAGTGATACTTCGGTCGGGACCCAGTACTTC.

The chain has TRBV7-9 and TRBJ1-6; 7 bases match TRBD1. V lost 6 bases to trimming and J lost 6 bases; unmatched junction nucleotides: 11. This CDR3 region has 16 residues. The germline gives CDR1 SEHNR, CDR2 FQNEAQ (reference sequence). This CDR3 is CASRLNGAGGNSPLHF. The CDR3 nucleotides are TGTGCCAGCAGGCTCAACGGGGCAGGGGGTAATTCACCCCTCCACTTT.

This chain joins TRBV4-2 and TRBJ2-3; 7 positions match TRBD2. CDR3 length: 16 residues. Germline-derived CDR1 and CDR2 are LGHNA and YNFKEQ. J lost 3 bases, V lost 4 bases, and 10 bases had no gene match. The CDR3 sequence: CASSPSEREVTDTQYF. CDR3 bases: TGTGCCAGCAGCCCCTCTGAGCGGGAAGTGACAGATACGCAGTATTTT.

Notes on this clone: This CDR3 is also generated by other DNA sequences in the sample. The chain links TRBV30 to TRBJ2-3, with 11 positions matching TRBD1. This CDR3 contains 14 residues. J lost 3 bases, V lost 2 bases, and 1 base had no gene match. Per the germline V gene, CDR1 is GTSNPN and CDR2 is SVGIG (reference sequence). DNA for the CDR3: TGTGCCTGGAGTAGGGACAGGGGGACAGATACGCAGTATTTT. Translation: CAWSRDRGTDTQYF.

The rearrangement uses TRBV18 and TRBJ1-5, with TRBD1 matching 8 bases. There are 13 residues in the CDR3. The junction had 3 bases not matched to a gene; V was cut back by 6 bases and J by 5 bases. Germline CDR1 and CDR2: KGHSH and LQKENI. In DNA form, the CDR3 reads TGTGCCAGCTCCGGGACAGGCGATCAGCCCCAGCATTTT. This encodes CASSGTGDQPQHF.

This chain joins TRBV19 and TRBJ2-2; TRBD1 matches at 9 bases. The CDR3 is 16 residues long. Germline CDR1 and CDR2: LNHDA and SQIVND (reference sequence). V lost 3 bases to trimming and J lost 3 bases; unmatched junction nucleotides: 5. CDR3 in amino acids: CASSMDRGRDTGELFF. The CDR3 nucleotides are TGTGCCAGTAGTATGGACAGGGGACGGGACACCGGGGAGCTGTTTTTT.

This clone appeared a few times. The chain joins TRBV11-2 to TRBJ1-1; D is undetermined. This CDR3 region has 11 residues. Germline V gene sequence: CDR1 SGHAT, CDR2 FQNNGV. V lost 5 bases to trimming and J lost 3 bases, with 4 bases between them. This chain's CDR3 is CASSPDTEAFF. CDR3 nucleotide sequence: TGTGCCAGCAGCCCCGACACTGAAGCTTTCTTT. Full variable domain (missing parts from reference TRBV11-2 and TRBJ1-1): EAGVAQSPRYKIIEKRQSVAFWCNPISGHATLYWYQQILGQGPKLLIQFQNNGVVDDSQLPKDRFSAERLKGVDSTLKIQPAKLEDSAVYLCASSPDTEAFFGQGTRLTVV.

This clone turned up a few times. The V call is TRBV27, the J call TRBJ1-6, with unresolved D. Trimming took off 4 bases at V and 0 bases at J, with 10 bases between the two ends. Germline values: CDR1 MNHEY, CDR2 SMNVEV (reference sequence). The CDR3 runs to 16 residues. CDR3 nucleotide sequence: TGTGCCAGCAGTTCTACGGGGAGCTCCTATAATTCACCCCTCCACTTT. It specifies CASSSTGSSYNSPLHF.

The V and J genes are TRBV5-6 and TRBJ2-7; 11 bases are a match to TRBD2. In germline, CDR1 is SGHDT, CDR2 YYEEEE. Unmatched junction bases numbered 9, after V lost 4 bases and J lost 9 bases. The CDR3 runs 14 residues. The CDR3 nucleotides are TGTGCCAGCAGCCTGACTAGCGGGGAGGAGGGGCAGTACTTC. Its translation is CASSLTSGEEGQYF.

CDR3 sequence: CATSTGQSQPQHF. The CDR3 DNA reads as TGTGCCACCAGTACAGGGCAAAGTCAGCCCCAGCATTTT. V usage is TRBV24-1 and J usage is TRBJ1-5; perhaps TRBD1 as D (6 bases). Germline V gene sequence: CDR1 KGHDR, CDR2 SFDVKD. This CDR3 is built from 13 residues. V dropped 6 bases and J dropped 6 bases, with 11 bases sitting between them.

The gene calls are TRBV30 and TRBJ1-2; TRBD1 matches 8 bases. CDR1 and CDR2 (germline): GTSNPN, SVGIG (reference sequence). The CDR3 totals 12 residues. V lost 3 bases, J lost 3 bases, and 0 bases stayed unmatched. The CDR3 DNA sequence: TGTGCCTGGAGGGACAGGGACTATGGCTACACCTTC. Protein: CAWRDRDYGYTF.

The V and J genes are TRBV7-9 and TRBJ1-2, with D possibly matching TRBD1 (6 bases). This CDR3 region has 14 residues. V was cut by 3 bases and J by 2 bases, with 10 bases left in between. The germline V gene has CDR1 SEHNR and CDR2 FQNEAQ (reference sequence). CDR3 loop: CASSFGQRNYGYTF. CDR3 DNA sequence: TGTGCCAGCAGCTTCGGACAGCGGAACTATGGCTACACCTTC.

This chain uses TRBV4-2 with TRBJ2-1; 9 nucleotides agree with TRBD1. Germline trimming cut 3 bases from V and 9 bases from J; bases unmatched to any gene: 6. This CDR3 is built from 14 residues. The germline gives CDR1 LGHNA, CDR2 YNFKEQ. The chain's CDR3 is CASSQVTGGFEQFF. CDR3 DNA sequence: TGTGCCAGCAGCCAGGTGACAGGGGGGTTTGAGCAGTTCTTC.

DNA for the CDR3: TGTGCCGCAGGGAGGGGAAACACCATATATTTT. This encodes CAAGRGNTIYF. The V gene is TRBV12-3 or TRBV12-4, the J gene TRBJ1-3; the D gene is possibly TRBD1 (5 bases). This CDR3 has 11 amino acids. V was shortened by 11 bases and J by 4 bases, with 9 bases between the two germline ends.

V and J are TRBV19 and TRBJ1-2, with 7 bases matching TRBD1. Germline V gene lookup returns CDR1 LNHDA and CDR2 SQIVND (reference sequence). The ends lost 7 bases at V and 0 bases at J; junction bases unmatched: 17. The CDR3 is 18 amino acids. The CDR3 region is CASKQNTGTAGANYGYTF. CDR3 sequence (DNA): TGTGCCAGTAAACAAAATACAGGGACAGCAGGAGCTAACTATGGCTACACCTTC.

V is TRBV29-1 and J is TRBJ1-2, with TRBD1 identical over 8 bases. Germline V gives CDR1 SQVTM, CDR2 ANQGSEA. CDR3 length: 12 amino acids. The junction had 6 bases not matched to a gene; V was cut back by 4 bases and J by 8 bases. CDR3 DNA: TGCAGCGTTGCAGGGGGCGTGCGCGGCTACACCTTC. Translating it yields CSVAGGVRGYTF.

For this clone: The junction departs from germline at one end; a sequencing error may be responsible. This chain joins TRBV15 and TRBJ1-1; 7 nucleotides line up with TRBD1. CDR1 is LNHNV, CDR2 YYDKDF, per germline (reference sequence). CDR3 length: 13 amino acids. The CDR3 DNA follows: TGTGCCACCACCAGACAGGGTGGCACTGAAGCTTTCTTT. Translated: CATTRQGGTEAFF.

This clone showed up just a few times. This specimen includes other DNA sequences encoding the same CDR3. The rearrangement links TRBV5-1 to TRBJ2-5; 14 bases line up with TRBD2. The J segment lost 4 bases and the V segment lost 4 bases, leaving 3 bases of the junction unmatched. The CDR3 runs 15 residues. The germline CDR1 and CDR2 sequences are SGHRS and YFSETQ. The CDR3 coding sequence is TGCGCCAGCAGCCTGGGACTAGCGGGAGTAGAGACCCAGTACTTC. It codes for CASSLGLAGVETQYF.